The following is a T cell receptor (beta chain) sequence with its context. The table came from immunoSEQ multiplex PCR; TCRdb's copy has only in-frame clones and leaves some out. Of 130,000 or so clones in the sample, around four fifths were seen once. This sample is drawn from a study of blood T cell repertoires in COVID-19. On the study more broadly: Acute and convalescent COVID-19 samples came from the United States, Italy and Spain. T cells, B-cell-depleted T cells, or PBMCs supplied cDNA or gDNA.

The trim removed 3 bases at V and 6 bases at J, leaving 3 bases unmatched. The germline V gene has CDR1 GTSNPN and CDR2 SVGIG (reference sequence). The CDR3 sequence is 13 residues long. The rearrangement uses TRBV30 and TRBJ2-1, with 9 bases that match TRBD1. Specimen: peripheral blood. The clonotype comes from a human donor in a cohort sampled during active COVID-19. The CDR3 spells CAWRKTGGNEQFF. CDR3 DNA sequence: TGTGCCTGGAGAAAGACAGGGGGCAATGAGCAGTTCTTC.